The 28 T cell receptor beta chains below all came from one sample that was sequenced in a study of OX40 agonist ivuxolimab in advanced cancers. Assay used: immunoSEQ multiplex PCR; TCRdb lists only in-frame clones, some missing. In the table there are 70,000 to 95,000 clones, around 94% of which are singletons. The sequences come from CD4+ or CD8+ T cells sorted from blood, collected in a trial of the OX40 agonist ivuxolimab. The receptors shown here come from an adult with an advanced solid tumor such as melanoma, head and neck, liver or kidney cancer.

V gene TRBV2 combines with J gene TRBJ1-4; D possibly corresponds to TRBD1 (5 bases). Trimming stripped 8 bases from V and 4 bases from J, with 17 bases between. The CDR3 totals 15 residues. CDR1 SNHLY and CDR2 FYNNEI come from the germline V gene. CDR3 nucleotide sequence: TGTGCCAGCCTCCCGAACAACAGGCTTAATGAAAAACTGTTTTTT. It is translated as CASLPNNRLNEKLFF.

CDR3 sequence (DNA): TGTGCCAGCAGTCCCATGGGTGGGTCAGGTGATACGCAGTATTTT. Its protein product is CASSPMGGSGDTQYF. The genes are TRBV6-4 and TRBJ2-3; D not resolved. CDR1 and CDR2 (germline): MRHNA, SNTAGT. Trimming stripped 5 bases from V and 6 bases from J, with 18 bases between. This CDR3 is 15 amino acids long.

This sequence joins TRBV28 and TRBJ2-7; 12 bases fit TRBD2. There are 15 residues in the CDR3. Trimming removed 7 bases from V and 5 bases from J; junction bases left unmatched: 9. Germline lookup yields CDR1 MDHEN and CDR2 SYDVKM. CDR3 region: CASISRLAGAHEQYF. CDR3 in DNA: TGTGCCAGCATCTCCCGACTAGCGGGAGCCCACGAGCAGTACTTC.

V is TRBV5-6 and J is TRBJ1-2; D not certain. V lost 3 bases to trimming and J lost 2 bases, with 14 bases between them. Germline CDR1 SGHDT, CDR2 YYEEEE. This CDR3 has 15 residues. The CDR3 nucleotides read TGTGCCAGCAGCTCCCTGAGAGGGCACAACTATGGCTACACCTTC. Its translation: CASSSLRGHNYGYTF.

The chain combines TRBV27 with TRBJ1-1, with 9 nucleotides matching TRBD1. The germline V gene has CDR1 MNHEY and CDR2 SMNVEV (reference sequence). V lost 7 bases and J lost 5; bases outside the gene matches: 8. The CDR3 spans 14 residues. CDR3 amino acids: CASTLTGGGTEAFF. CDR3 DNA: TGTGCCAGCACCCTAACAGGGGGCGGAACTGAAGCTTTCTTT.

V and J are TRBV7-7 and TRBJ2-7, with TRBD1 matching 7 bases. There are 19 residues in the CDR3. Germline values: CDR1 SSHAT, CDR2 FNYEAQ (reference sequence). Trimming at V came to 6 bases and at J to 6 bases, leaving 26 bases not matched to a gene. The CDR3 sequence is CASSESSGKRGRKVGEQYF. CDR3 nucleotide sequence: TGTGCCAGCAGTGAGAGTTCGGGGAAAAGGGGGCGGAAGGTGGGCGAGCAGTACTTC.

V gene TRBV6-1 combines with J gene TRBJ2-2, with 7 bases that match TRBD2. The CDR3 loop spans 14 amino acids. In germline, CDR1 is MNHNS, CDR2 SASEGT. Trimming at V came to 1 base and at J to 7 bases, leaving 3 bases not matched to a gene. The DNA for the CDR3 is TGTGCCAGCAGTGAAGGGGAGGGAATCGGGGAGCTGTTTTTT. Amino acid sequence: CASSEGEGIGELFF.

This sequence joins TRBV14 and TRBJ2-5, with D perhaps TRBD1 (5 bases). The CDR3 totals 15 residues. Germline lookup yields CDR1 SGHDN and CDR2 FVKESK. Between the trimmed V and J ends, which lost 2 bases and 1 base, there was a span of 11 bases. CDR3 loop: CASSQSRVIQETQYF. The DNA for the CDR3 is TGTGCCAGCAGCCAATCCAGGGTTATCCAAGAGACCCAGTACTTC.

V gene TRBV5-1 combines with J gene TRBJ1-2; D may be TRBD1 (5 bases). Germline CDR1 reads SGHRS; CDR2 reads YFSETQ. V was pared by 5 bases and J by 6 bases, with 14 bases between. The CDR3 covers 13 residues. The chain's CDR3 is CASSSGRLDGYTF. The CDR3 coding sequence is TGCGCCAGCAGTTCGGGGCGCCTAGATGGCTACACCTTC.

The rearrangement joins TRBV6-1 to TRBJ1-2; tentatively, D is TRBD1 (5 bases). Germline V gene data show CDR1 as MNHNS and CDR2 as SASEGT. This CDR3 comprises 13 residues. The V gene lost 6 bases and the J gene lost 5 bases, with 13 bases spanning the gap. The CDR3 protein is CASSSGALYGYTF. The DNA of the CDR3 is TGTGCCAGCAGCAGCGGGGCGCTTTATGGCTACACCTTC.

Worth noting for this clone: Other DNA sequences from this sample encode an identical CDR3 as well. The chain has TRBV27 and TRBJ2-1, with D perhaps TRBD2 (5 bases). Germline assignment: CDR1 MNHEY and CDR2 SMNVEV (reference sequence). The CDR3 is 15 amino acids. V lost 0 bases and J lost 0, with 6 bases in between. The CDR3 nucleotides are TGTGCCAGCAGTTTATCAGGGAGCTCCTACAATGAGCAGTTCTTC. As protein: CASSLSGSSYNEQFF.

The chain links TRBV4-2 to TRBJ2-7; 9 bases fit TRBD1. Unmatched junction bases numbered 4, after V lost 1 base and J lost 3 bases. The CDR3 is made up of 15 amino acids. Looked up from germline, CDR1 is LGHNA and CDR2 is YNFKEQ. The CDR3 bases are TGTGCCAGCAGCCAAGCGGGGACAGGGCTCTACGAGCAGTACTTC. It translates to CASSQAGTGLYEQYF.

The J gene is TRBJ1-4, the V gene TRBV9, with no clear D. This CDR3 has 10 residues. Germline-derived CDR1 and CDR2 are SGDLS and YYNGEE. V lost 8 bases and J 5 bases, leaving 4 bases between the germline ends. CDR3 in DNA: TGTGCCAGTGGCAATGAAAAACTGTTTTTT. Translated: CASGNEKLFF.

The rearrangement joins TRBV27 to TRBJ2-2; D perhaps matches TRBD2 (5 bases). V lost 5 bases, J lost 3 bases, and 10 bases lay in between. CDR3 length equals 14 residues. Germline CDR1 MNHEY, CDR2 SMNVEV (reference sequence). The CDR3 DNA reads as TGTGCCAGCAGTCCCGGGATCCACACCGGGGAGCTGTTTTTT. This sequence encodes CASSPGIHTGELFF.

CDR3 DNA sequence: TGTGCCAGCAGCCTCGGGGCCCCAACCAGACGAGAAACCCATAACTATGGCTACACCTTC. Protein product: CASSLGAPTRRETHNYGYTF. The chain links TRBV21-1 to TRBJ1-2. TRBV21-1 is deemed a pseudogene. The CDR3 runs 20 residues.

This sequence joins TRBV5-1 and TRBJ2-5; 14 nucleotides agree with TRBD2. The length of the CDR3 is 16 residues. V shed 6 bases and J 4 bases; nucleotides not matched to a gene: 8. From germline, CDR1 is SGHRS and CDR2 YFSETQ. CDR3 in amino acids: CASTGTSGSGTETQYF. The CDR3 DNA follows: TGCGCCAGCACCGGGACTAGCGGGAGTGGGACAGAGACCCAGTACTTC.

The chain's CDR3 is CASSSGDWRDSSTDTQYF. In DNA form, the CDR3 reads TGTGCCAGCAGTTCCGGGGACTGGAGGGATTCTAGCACAGATACGCAGTATTTT. V usage is TRBV28 and J usage is TRBJ2-3; TRBD2 might be the D (6 bases). V was clipped by 4 bases and J by 0 bases, with 20 bases between them. The CDR3 runs 18 residues. Looked up from germline, CDR1 is MDHEN and CDR2 is SYDVKM.

This clone was seen just once. The gene calls are TRBV30 and TRBJ1-4; D uncertain. V was cut by 0 bases and J by 4 bases, with 0 bases left in between. The CDR3 runs to 11 residues. Germline CDR1 is GTSNPN and CDR2 is SVGIG (reference sequence). The CDR3 nucleotides are TGTGCCTGGAGTGTTAATGAAAAACTGTTTTTT. This codes for CAWSVNEKLFF.

The chain carries TRBV9 and TRBJ2-7; D uncertain. CDR1 is SGDLS and CDR2 is YYNGEE in the germline V gene. V was pared by 0 bases and J by 1 base, with 5 bases between. The CDR3 is 13 amino acids. The CDR3 DNA reads as TGTGCCAGCAGCGTAGGGCAGTCCTACGAGCAGTACTTC. It specifies CASSVGQSYEQYF.

The chain is built from TRBV6-1 and TRBJ1-1; 9 bases are shared with TRBD1. CDR1 and CDR2 (germline): MNHNS, SASEGT. Unmatched junction bases numbered 5, after V lost 4 bases and J lost 8 bases. This CDR3 is 13 amino acids long. This CDR3 is CASSAIQGAEAFF. CDR3 in DNA: TGTGCCAGCAGTGCGATACAGGGGGCGGAAGCTTTCTTT.

The chain uses TRBV28 and TRBJ2-7; 9 positions match TRBD1. CDR3 length: 15 residues. Trimming at V came to 6 bases and at J to 1 base, leaving 7 bases not matched to a gene. Germline CDR1 MDHEN, CDR2 SYDVKM. The chain's CDR3 is CASRAGQGRSYEQYF. CDR3 in DNA: TGTGCCAGCAGGGCGGGACAGGGACGGTCCTACGAGCAGTACTTC. The full variable domain, rest sourced from reference TRBV28 and TRBJ2-7, is DVKVTQSSRYLVKRTGEKVFLECVQDMDHENMFWYRQDPGLGLRLIYFSYDVKMKEKGDIPEGYSVSREKKERFSLILESASTNQTSMYLCASRAGQGRSYEQYFGPGTRLTVT.

This chain connects TRBV7-8 to TRBJ1-3; D not certain. The CDR3 has 16 amino acids. Germline V gives CDR1 SGHVS, CDR2 FQNEAQ. Trimming stripped 2 bases from V and 0 bases from J, with 11 bases between. CDR3 DNA: TGTGCCAGCAGCTTATTAGCACACAACTCTGGAAACACCATATATTTT. Protein sequence: CASSLLAHNSGNTIYF.

The V and J genes are TRBV5-5 and TRBJ1-2; D remains ambiguous. Trimming cost V 1 base and J 6 bases, with 10 bases left between them. The CDR3 loop spans 13 amino acids. CDR1 and CDR2 from the germline V gene are SGHKS and YYEKEE (reference sequence). The CDR3 DNA is TGTGCCAGCAGCTTGATTAAAACGGATGGCTACACCTTC. As protein: CASSLIKTDGYTF.

The rearrangement joins TRBV11-2 to TRBJ2-7; maybe TRBD2 (6 bases). V lost 0 bases and J 5 bases, leaving 8 bases between the germline ends. This CDR3 comprises 13 residues. Germline V gene lookup returns CDR1 SGHAT and CDR2 FQNNGV. CDR3 loop: CASSLDGGNEQYF. CDR3 DNA: TGTGCCAGCAGCTTAGATGGCGGGAACGAGCAGTACTTC.

The CDR3 coding sequence is TGTGCCAGCAGCTTAGCGACAGGGGAGGGATGGGAGACCCAGTACTTC. Translating gives CASSLATGEGWETQYF. The V gene is TRBV7-9, the J gene TRBJ2-5; D is perhaps TRBD1 (8 bases). V was trimmed by 0 bases and J by 5 bases, leaving 16 bases between them. This CDR3 is built from 16 residues. CDR1 is SEHNR and CDR2 is FQNEAQ in the germline V gene (reference sequence).

The chain couples TRBV5-6 to TRBJ2-1; unclear D gene. The V end was cut by 1 base, the J end by 4 bases, with 12 bases between. Germline assignment: CDR1 SGHDT and CDR2 YYEEEE. This CDR3 spans 15 amino acids. CDR3 in amino acids: CASSLMTGPYNEQFF. For the CDR3, the DNA is TGTGCCAGCAGCTTGATGACTGGCCCTTACAATGAGCAGTTCTTC.

J is TRBJ1-5 and V is TRBV7-2; TRBD1 is a possible D gene (5 bases). V was pared by 4 bases and J by 6 bases, with 13 bases between. The CDR3 loop spans 14 amino acids. From germline, CDR1 is SGHTA and CDR2 FQGNSA. For the CDR3, the DNA is TGTGCCAGCAGCTCGGACATCCTCTTTCAGCCCCAGCATTTT. Its protein is CASSSDILFQPQHF.

Comments on this clone: This sample also contains other DNA sequences that code for the same CDR3. V gene TRBV18 combines with J gene TRBJ2-7; D is possibly TRBD2 (6 bases). V lost 2 bases and J lost 3, with 8 bases in between. CDR3 size: 13 residues. CDR1 and CDR2 (germline): KGHSH, LQKENI. CDR3 DNA sequence: TGTGCCAGCTCACCAGGGACTCTCTACGAGCAGTACTTC. This gives the protein CASSPGTLYEQYF.